This entry describes one T cell receptor beta chain. Antigen unknown. This entry is derived from a study of blood T cells in healthy people across ages. Turning to the study itself: Per every two T cells, about one barcoded beta molecule was captured by template switching.

For the second PCR, which ran for roughly 6 to 12 cycles, a sample-barcoded 5' primer and a J-beta primer mix were used. MiXCR was run by TCRdb on the 5' RACE reads, yielding one entry per CDR3 protein. Of about 760,000 distinct CDR3 sequences listed, roughly three fifths are singletons. Study-wide results and limits: Since the PBMCs were unsorted, naive and antigen-experienced cells could not be conclusively compared. A strong correlation was found between TCR beta diversity and the percentage of naive T cells.

V gave up 0 bases and J gave up 8 bases; unmatched junction bases: 5. Germline values: CDR1 SGHTS, CDR2 YDEGEE. The CDR3 extends over 15 amino acids. The sample comprised blood. This clonotype was sampled from a middle-aged man in good health. The chain joins TRBV5-8 to TRBJ2-3; TRBD2 agrees at 11 bases. CDR3 loop: CASSLAGLAELTQYF. In nucleotides, the CDR3 is TGTGCCAGCAGCTTGGCGGGACTAGCGGAACTTACGCAGTATTTT.